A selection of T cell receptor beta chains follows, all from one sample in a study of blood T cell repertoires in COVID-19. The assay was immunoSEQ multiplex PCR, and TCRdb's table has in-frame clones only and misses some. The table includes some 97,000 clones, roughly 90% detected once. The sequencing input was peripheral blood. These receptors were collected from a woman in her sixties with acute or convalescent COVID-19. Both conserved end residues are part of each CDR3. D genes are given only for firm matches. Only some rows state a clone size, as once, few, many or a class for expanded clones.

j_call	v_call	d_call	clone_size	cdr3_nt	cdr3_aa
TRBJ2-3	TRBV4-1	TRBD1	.	TGCGCCAGCAGAGCTGGGACAGTTGATACGCAGTATTTT	CASRAGTVDTQYF
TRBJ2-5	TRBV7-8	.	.	TGTGCCAGCAGCTTAGACAGGAAAGAGACCCAGTACTTC	CASSLDRKETQYF
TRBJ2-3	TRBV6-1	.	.	TGTGCCAGCAGTGAAGACTCGGGGAGGCCTAGCACAGATACGCAGTATTTT	CASSEDSGRPSTDTQYF
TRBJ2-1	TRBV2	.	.	TGTGCCATAGGGGATGAGCAGTTCTTC	CAIGDEQFF
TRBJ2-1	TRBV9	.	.	TGTGCCAGCAGCGTAGCTACCGGAATGAGCGAACGATACAATGAGCAGTTCTTC	CASSVATGMSERYNEQFF
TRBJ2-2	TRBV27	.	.	TGTGCCAGCAGTTTGTTAGAGAACACCGGGGAGCTGTTTTTT	CASSLLENTGELFF
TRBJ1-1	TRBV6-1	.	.	TGTGCCAGCAGTGAAACGGGGAACACTGAAGCTTTCTTT	CASSETGNTEAFF
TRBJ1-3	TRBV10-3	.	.	TGTGCCATCAGTGAGGGCCGGAGCTCTGGAAACACCATATATTTT	CAISEGRSSGNTIYF
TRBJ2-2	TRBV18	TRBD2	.	TGTGCCAGCTCACCTAGCGGGTCGCCCACCGGGGAGCTGTTTTTT	CASSPSGSPTGELFF
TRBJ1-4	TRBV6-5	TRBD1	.	TGTGCCAGCAGTTACTCGGGACAGCCCTATGAAAAACTGTTTTTT	CASSYSGQPYEKLFF
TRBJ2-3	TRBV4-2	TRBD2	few	TGTGCCAGCAGCCAAGTTGACGGGAGGGTCGATACGCAGTATTTT	CASSQVDGRVDTQYF
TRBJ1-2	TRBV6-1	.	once	TGTGCCAGCAGTGAAGGTAGGAGGAACGGCTACACCTTC	CASSEGRRNGYTF
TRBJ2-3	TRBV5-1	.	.	TGCGCCAGCAGCTTGGCCTCCACAGATACGCAGTATTTT	CASSLASTDTQYF
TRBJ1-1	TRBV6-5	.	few	TGTGCCAGCATCCCAGGAACTGAAGCTTTCTTT	CASIPGTEAFF
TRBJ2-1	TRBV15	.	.	TGTGCCACCAGAGCGGGCGGTTACAATGAGCAGTTCTTC	CATRAGGYNEQFF
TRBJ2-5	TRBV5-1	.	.	TGCGCCAGCAGCACCAGTAACAGGGAACAAGAGACCCAGTACTTC	CASSTSNREQETQYF
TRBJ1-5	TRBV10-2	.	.	TGCGCCACCCGGGGTGCTAACAGCTTCAATCAGCCCCAGCATTTT	CATRGANSFNQPQHF
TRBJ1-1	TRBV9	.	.	TGTGCCAGCAGCCCGATAGGAAAAGCGGTGAACACTGAAGCTTTCTTT	CASSPIGKAVNTEAFF
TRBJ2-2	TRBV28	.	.	TGTGCCACCGGAGGAGAGGTTAACACCGGGGAGCTGTTTTTT	CATGGEVNTGELFF
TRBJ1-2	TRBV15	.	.	TGTGCCACCAGCAGAGGGAGGGATTATGGCTACACCTTC	CATSRGRDYGYTF
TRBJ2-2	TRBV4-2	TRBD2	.	TGTGCCAGCAGACCTAGCGGGAGTAGCACCGGGGAGCTGTTTTTT	CASRPSGSSTGELFF